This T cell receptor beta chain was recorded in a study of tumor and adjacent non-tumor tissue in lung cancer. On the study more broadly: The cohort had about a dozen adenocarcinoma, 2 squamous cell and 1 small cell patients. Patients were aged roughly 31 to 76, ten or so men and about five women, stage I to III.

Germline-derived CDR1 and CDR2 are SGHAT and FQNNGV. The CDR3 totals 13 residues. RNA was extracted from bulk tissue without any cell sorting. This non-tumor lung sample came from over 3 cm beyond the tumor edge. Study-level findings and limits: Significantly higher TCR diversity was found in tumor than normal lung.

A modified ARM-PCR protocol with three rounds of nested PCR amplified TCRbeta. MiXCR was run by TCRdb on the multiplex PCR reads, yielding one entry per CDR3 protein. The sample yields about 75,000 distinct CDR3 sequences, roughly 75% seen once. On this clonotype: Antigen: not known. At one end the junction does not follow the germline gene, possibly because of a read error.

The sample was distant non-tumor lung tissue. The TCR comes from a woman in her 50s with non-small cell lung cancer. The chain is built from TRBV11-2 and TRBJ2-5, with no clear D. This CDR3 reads CDSSLDRQETHYF. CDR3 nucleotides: TGTGACAGCAGCTTAGATCGTCAAGAGACGCATTACTTC.